This paragraph covers one T cell receptor (beta chain) sequence. These data come from a study of cytomegalovirus exposure and HLA in healthy donors. The PCR made use of 60 Vbeta and 13 Jbeta primers. Libraries were prepared by immunoSEQ multiplex PCR; TCRdb keeps only in-frame clonotypes and omits some of them. This sample has 110,000 to 150,000 clones; 78% occur once, and the top ten carry around 3%. Sequences were obtained from PBMCs. The sequence derives from a female donor in good health and CMV-seronegative.

The CDR3 loop reads CASSQVVASGTQFYSINEQFF. DNA for the CDR3: TGTGCCAGCAGCCAAGTAGTTGCTAGCGGGACCCAATTTTACTCCATCAATGAGCAGTTCTTC. The chain combines TRBV4-2 with TRBJ2-1; 9 bases agree with TRBD2. Germline trimming cut 1 base from V and 6 bases from J; bases unmatched to any gene: 22. Germline-derived CDR1 and CDR2 are LGHNA and YNFKEQ. CDR3 size: 21 residues.